The clone carrying this T cell receptor (beta chain) has more than one count but fewer than ten. Its antigen is as yet unknown. These data originate in a study of beta chain features in type 1 diabetes. By way of CD45RO/CCR7/CD25/CD127/CD95/CD27, the CD4+ regulatory, stem cell-like memory, central memory and naive cells were sorted. The length of the CDR3 is 15 residues. CDR1 is MGHRA and CDR2 is YSYEKL in the germline V gene. V was clipped by 2 bases and J by 4 bases; unmatched bases: 2. Regarding the study as a whole: A moderate, significant TCRB CDR3 shortening appeared in type 1 diabetes across four CD4+ subsets. Since sequencing was performed on cDNA, cells with high TCR expression could be over-represented. Patients with type 1 diabetes carried fewer insertions and had more deletions at their VDJ junctions.

cDNA synthesis used the whole RNA isolate, giving expressed TCRB sequences. Here immunoSEQ multiplex PCR was the method, and the copy in TCRdb shows in-frame clones only, minus some. The sample lists 250,000 to 300,000 clones, under 8.5% occurring once. The sequencing sample was made of central memory CD4+ T cells from blood. The chain employs TRBV4-1 and TRBJ2-2; TRBD1 matches at 9 bases. This clonotype was obtained from a woman between 18 and 30 years old in good health. The CDR3 bases are TGCGCCAGCAGCCAACCGGACAGGGGCACCGGGGAGCTGTTTTTT. It specifies CASSQPDRGTGELFF.